The present T cell receptor beta chain was sequenced within a study of tissue T cells after allogeneic stem cell transplantation. In this sample, this clone turned up a few times. The data were produced by immunoSEQ multiplex PCR, yet TCRdb's version contains in-frame clones alone and is incomplete. The sample contains about 6,300 clones, approximately 70% of which appear only once. The ends were cut back, 0 bases at V and 10 bases at J, with 8 bases in the middle. The CDR3 is 13 residues long. Germline V gives CDR1 SGDLS, CDR2 YYNGEE. The rearrangement uses TRBV9 and TRBJ1-6; D remains unclear. The clonotype comes from a woman aged 18 to 55 with breast cancer. The material was tissue from the rectum, obtained at autopsy. In DNA form, the CDR3 reads TGTGCCAGCAGCGTAGACGCCTCCTCACCCCTCCACTTT. This sequence encodes CASSVDASSPLHF.